This is a list of T cell receptor beta chains from one sample in a study of cytomegalovirus exposure and HLA in healthy donors. The method was immunoSEQ multiplex PCR; TCRdb's version includes in-frame clones alone and lacks a portion of them. Of roughly 260,000 clones listed, roughly 89% are singletons. The sequenced sample consisted of PBMCs. These receptors all come from a man younger than 30 in good health and CMV-seronegative. The CDR3 runs from the conserved cysteine through the conserved F or W. Each record gives: clone size, V gene, J gene, D gene, CDR3 protein, CDR3 DNA. A D gene is named only where the DNA matches it firmly. The size of a clone is reported for some rows only, either as once, few or many, or as a class for expanded clones.

.	TRBV7-9	TRBJ2-7	.	CASSLGTYEQYF	TGTGCCAGCAGCCTGGGCACCTACGAGCAGTACTTC
.	TRBV2	TRBJ2-1	TRBD2	CANQREPYNEQFF	TGTGCCAACCAGCGGGAGCCTTACAATGAGCAGTTCTTC
.	TRBV19	TRBJ1-5	.	CASSILGNQPQHF	TGTGCCAGTAGTATCCTCGGGAATCAGCCCCAGCATTTT
medium-sized	TRBV6-1	TRBJ2-1	.	CASSEYHEHNEQFF	TGTGCCAGCAGTGAATACCACGAGCACAATGAGCAGTTCTTC
.	TRBV28	TRBJ1-5	.	CASSDPGQTNQPQHF	TGTGCCAGCAGTGATCCGGGACAAACAAATCAGCCCCAGCATTTT
.	TRBV9	TRBJ1-4	TRBD1	CASSVGQGGEKLFF	TGTGCCAGCAGCGTAGGACAGGGGGGTGAAAAACTGTTTTTT
.	TRBV30	TRBJ1-6	.	CAWRAGMGSPLHF	TGTGCCTGGAGGGCGGGCATGGGGTCACCCCTCCACTTT
once	TRBV4-3	TRBJ2-7	TRBD2	CASSQDLAGGTYEQYF	TGCGCCAGCAGCCAAGATCTAGCGGGGGGGACCTACGAGCAGTACTTC
.	TRBV5-4	TRBJ2-3	TRBD1	CASSFRTGGLTDTQYF	TGTGCCAGCAGCTTTAGGACAGGGGGCCTCACAGATACGCAGTATTTT
.	TRBV28	TRBJ1-2	TRBD1	CASRTQDRDGYTF	TGTGCCAGCAGAACACAGGACAGGGATGGCTACACCTTC
.	TRBV7-6	TRBJ2-7	TRBD2	CASSVRVRDGTSGAYEQYF	TGTGCCAGCAGCGTAAGGGTCAGGGATGGGACTAGCGGGGCCTACGAGCAGTACTTC
.	TRBV28	TRBJ2-3	.	CASSLPGGGTDTQYF	TGTGCCAGCAGTTTACCGGGGGGCGGCACAGATACGCAGTATTTT
.	TRBV2	TRBJ2-5	TRBD2	CASSFGGGGTQYF	TGTGCCAGCAGTTTCGGGGGGGGCGGGACCCAGTACTTC
.	TRBV4-1	TRBJ2-1	TRBD2	CASSQFPGLAGLSSYNEQFF	TGCGCCAGCAGCCAGTTCCCGGGACTAGCGGGACTTAGCTCCTACAATGAGCAGTTCTTC
once	TRBV7-9	TRBJ2-3	.	CASSFTGTDTQYF	TGTGCCAGCAGCTTCACAGGCACAGATACGCAGTATTTT
.	TRBV5-1	TRBJ2-5	.	CASSLAPDGATQYF	TGCGCCAGCAGCTTGGCCCCCGATGGGGCGACCCAGTACTTC
.	TRBV5-4	TRBJ2-3	.	CASIKTGGTDTQYF	TGTGCCAGCATCAAAACGGGGGGCACAGATACGCAGTATTTT
once	TRBV5-1	TRBJ1-2	.	CASSLDGGASYGYTF	TGCGCCAGCAGCTTGGATGGGGGCGCTTCCTATGGCTACACCTTC
.	TRBV25-1	TRBJ1-4	TRBD1	CASRETGMNEKLFF	TGTGCCAGCAGGGAGACAGGGATGAATGAAAAACTGTTTTTT
.	TRBV7-9	TRBJ2-7	.	CASSQSGGYEQYF	TGTGCCAGCAGCCAGAGCGGTGGCTACGAGCAGTACTTC
many	TRBV7-2	TRBJ2-7	TRBD2	CASSFGFGTTDYEQYF	TGTGCCAGCAGCTTCGGGTTTGGGACTACCGACTACGAGCAGTACTTC
.	TRBV5-1	TRBJ2-3	TRBD2	CASSSRTTSGTDTQYF	TGCGCCAGCAGCTCCAGAACGACTAGCGGCACAGATACGCAGTATTTT
.	TRBV10-3	TRBJ1-2	TRBD1	CAISESGDRVGYTF	TGTGCCATCAGTGAGTCGGGGGACAGGGTCGGCTACACCTTC
once	TRBV6-5	TRBJ2-1	TRBD2	CASSYREGYNEQFF	TGTGCCAGCAGTTACCGGGAGGGATACAATGAGCAGTTCTTC
.	TRBV6-5	TRBJ2-7	.	CASSFQYEQYF	TGTGCCAGCAGTTTCCAGTACGAGCAGTACTTC
.	TRBV5-7	TRBJ2-7	TRBD2	CASSFWTSGRQFSYEQYF	TGTGCCAGCAGCTTCTGGACTAGCGGGAGGCAATTCTCCTACGAGCAGTACTTC
.	TRBV7-8	TRBJ1-1	.	CASSLAVRYTEAFF	TGTGCCAGCAGCCTAGCCGTGAGGTACACTGAAGCTTTCTTT
few	TRBV16	TRBJ1-1	.	CASSQHREGGTEAFF	TGTGCCAGCAGCCAACACAGGGAGGGCGGGACTGAAGCTTTCTTT
few	TRBV7-2	TRBJ1-2	.	CASTQRAAYGYTF	TGTGCCAGCACCCAGCGGGCGGCCTATGGCTACACCTTC
.	TRBV7-9	TRBJ2-1	TRBD2	CASSLSLAGATNEQFF	TGTGCCAGCAGCTTATCACTAGCGGGAGCGACCAATGAGCAGTTCTTC
.	TRBV18	TRBJ2-7	TRBD1	CASSPDRAYEQYF	TGTGCCAGCTCACCGGACAGGGCCTACGAGCAGTACTTC
.	TRBV7-9	TRBJ1-2	.	CASSLPQGGGYTF	TGTGCCAGCAGCTTACCTCAGGGCGGCGGCTACACCTTC
.	TRBV28	TRBJ2-7	.	CASSTPQGLREQYF	TGTGCCAGCAGTACCCCCCAGGGACTCCGCGAGCAGTACTTC
.	TRBV6-5	TRBJ2-3	.	CASRQTVSDTQYF	TGTGCCAGCAGACAGACGGTTTCAGATACGCAGTATTTT
.	TRBV4-3	TRBJ1-4	TRBD1	CASSRQGSEKLFF	TGCGCCAGCAGCCGACAGGGTAGTGAAAAACTGTTTTTT
.	TRBV4-3	TRBJ1-2	TRBD1	CASSQEQGARLGYTF	TGCGCCAGCAGCCAAGAACAGGGGGCGAGGTTGGGCTACACCTTC
.	TRBV5-1	TRBJ2-1	.	CASRGQFYNEQFF	TGCGCCAGCAGGGGACAATTCTACAATGAGCAGTTCTTC
.	TRBV6-6	TRBJ2-3	.	CASSFGGSTDTQYF	TGTGCCAGCAGTTTCGGCGGGAGCACAGATACGCAGTATTTT
.	TRBV2	TRBJ2-7	TRBD1	CASSEALPGTGYEQYF	TGTGCCAGCAGTGAAGCGCTTCCCGGGACAGGCTACGAGCAGTACTTC
once	TRBV9	TRBJ1-6	TRBD1	CASSRDRVLSPLHF	TGTGCCAGCAGCCGGGACAGGGTTTTGTCACCCCTCCACTTT
.	TRBV9	TRBJ2-1	TRBD2	CASSPQPSGKGREQFF	TGTGCCAGCAGCCCCCAGCCTAGCGGGAAGGGGCGTGAGCAGTTCTTC
once	TRBV19	TRBJ2-2	TRBD2	CASSTLPGLAGPGELFF	TGTGCCAGTAGTACCCTACCGGGACTAGCGGGACCCGGGGAGCTGTTTTTT
once	TRBV7-2	TRBJ2-7	.	CASSLGRGGYEQYF	TGTGCCAGCAGCTTAGGTCGGGGAGGCTACGAGCAGTACTTC
.	TRBV19	TRBJ2-5	.	CASSADLGGWETQYF	TGTGCCAGTAGTGCCGACCTCGGGGGATGGGAGACCCAGTACTTC
.	TRBV27	TRBJ1-1	.	CASSLGGNTEAFF	TGTGCCAGCAGTTTAGGCGGGAACACTGAAGCTTTCTTT
.	TRBV29-1	TRBJ1-1	.	CSVESQVNTEAFF	TGCAGCGTTGAATCTCAGGTGAACACTGAAGCTTTCTTT
.	TRBV19	TRBJ1-5	TRBD1	CASSSRTGASQPQHF	TGTGCCAGTAGTTCTAGGACAGGAGCGAGTCAGCCCCAGCATTTT
.	TRBV30	TRBJ1-6	.	CAWTPQYNSPLHF	TGTGCCTGGACCCCACAGTATAATTCACCCCTCCACTTT
.	TRBV5-1	TRBJ2-7	.	CASSLGSRDTYEQYF	TGCGCCAGCAGCTTGGGGTCCCGGGATACCTACGAGCAGTACTTC
.	TRBV6-5	TRBJ2-7	.	CASSYSPVFEQYF	TGTGCCAGCAGTTACTCTCCAGTTTTTGAGCAGTACTTC
few	TRBV4-3	TRBJ1-1	.	CASSRQFLDTEAFF	TGCGCCAGCAGCCGTCAGTTCCTAGACACTGAAGCTTTCTTT
.	TRBV4-1	TRBJ2-3	.	CASSQGGTQGDTQYF	TGCGCCAGCAGCCAGGGCGGGACCCAAGGAGATACGCAGTATTTT
.	TRBV7-9	TRBJ1-2	.	CASSQARTVDYGYTF	TGTGCCAGCAGCCAAGCCCGGACAGTCGACTATGGCTACACCTTC
.	TRBV5-1	TRBJ2-7	.	CASSLGRLGPDEQYF	TGCGCCAGCAGCTTGGGGAGGCTAGGTCCTGACGAGCAGTACTTC
.	TRBV6-6	TRBJ2-4	.	CASSYGGGSAKNIQYF	TGTGCCAGCAGTTACGGGGGCGGGTCGGCCAAAAACATTCAGTACTTC
.	TRBV5-6	TRBJ1-6	TRBD1	CASSSRQGGNNSPLHF	TGTGCCAGCAGCAGTAGACAGGGTGGAAATAATTCACCCCTCCACTTT
.	TRBV4-2	TRBJ2-7	TRBD1	CASSQEPLDREEYF	TGTGCCAGCAGCCAAGAACCCCTGGACAGGGAGGAGTACTTC
.	TRBV9	TRBJ2-7	TRBD1	CASSASGTGVGEQYF	TGTGCCAGCAGCGCCTCCGGGACAGGGGTCGGCGAGCAGTACTTC
.	TRBV25-1	TRBJ2-1	TRBD2	CASSVAGKNEQFF	TGTGCCAGCAGTGTAGCGGGGAAGAATGAGCAGTTCTTC
.	TRBV30	TRBJ2-3	.	CAGSADLNTDTQYF	TGTGCCGGCTCAGCGGACCTAAACACAGATACGCAGTATTTT